Sequencing of this T cell receptor beta chain was carried out in a study of CXCR3-negative and CXCR3-positive naive CD8 T cells. Study-wide results and limits: Against CXCR3-negative naive cells, CXCR3-positive naive cells showed more hydrophobic TRB CDR3s.

About this clonotype itself: Its matching antigen is unknown.

This CDR3 is built from 14 residues. Germline-derived CDR1 and CDR2 are SGHAT and FQNNGV. It was by 5' RACE with UMI labels that the TRB cDNA libraries were prepared. TCRdb derives one entry per CDR3 protein from the 5' RACE reads, leaving out DNA. The sample's table shows over 50,000 distinct CDR3 sequences. This rearrangement joins TRBV11-2 to TRBJ2-1; TCRdb picks TRBD1, but there is no DNA to check that call. The clonotype comes from a human donor in good health. Some clones in this sample may be carry-over from other donors' samples. Material: naive CXCR3+ CD8+ T cells from blood. Described subset: CD45RO-CCR7+CD27+CD95- naive CD8+ T cells expressing CXCR3 (TNR3+). The CDR3 spells CASSPRGMDNEQFF.